A selection of T cell receptor beta chains follows, all from one sample in a study of cytomegalovirus exposure and HLA in healthy donors. Data came from immunoSEQ multiplex PCR; TCRdb stores just in-frame clones and leaves some out. The data contain 200,000 to 250,000 clones, roughly 80% of them singletons. Sequencing was done on a sample of PBMCs. The receptors stem from a woman aged 18 to 35 in good health and CMV-seronegative. Both conserved end residues are part of each CDR3. The order of the fields is J gene, clone size, D gene, V gene, CDR3 protein, CDR3 DNA. The D gene is left open where the match is weak. Clone size is stated in some rows and not others, as once, few, many or a class when expanded.

>TRBJ1-6|-|-|TRBV11-2
CASSPLNPDSPLHF
TGTGCCAGCAGCCCACTTAATCCCGATTCACCCCTCCACTTT
>TRBJ1-2|-|TRBD1|TRBV7-8
CASSPQRGGQGTYGYTF
TGTGCCAGCAGCCCCCAGCGCGGGGGACAGGGGACCTATGGCTACACCTTC
>TRBJ2-2|-|TRBD2|TRBV4-1
CASSQALGSREGLYTGELFF
TGCGCCAGCAGCCAAGCCCTCGGTTCGCGGGAGGGCCTATATACCGGGGAGCTGTTTTTT
>TRBJ1-5|-|-|TRBV5-1
CASSLGPNQPQHF
TGCGCCAGCAGCTTGGGCCCCAATCAGCCCCAGCATTTT
>TRBJ1-6|-|TRBD1|TRBV2
CASRFTGDNSPLHF
TGTGCCAGCAGATTTACAGGGGACAATTCACCCCTCCACTTT
>TRBJ1-4|-|TRBD1|TRBV6-5
CASSYIPGTVNEKLFF
TGTGCCAGCAGTTACATCCCCGGGACAGTTAATGAAAAACTGTTTTTT
>TRBJ1-2|-|-|TRBV6-6
CAIRRQDYGYTF
TGTGCCATCCGCCGACAGGACTATGGCTACACCTTC
>TRBJ1-5|-|-|TRBV28
CASSLGGWGNQPQHF
TGTGCCAGCAGCCTGGGGGGGTGGGGCAATCAGCCCCAGCATTTT
>TRBJ2-1|-|TRBD1|TRBV29-1
CSVQPPGTAFYNEQFF
TGCAGCGTCCAACCTCCCGGGACAGCTTTTTACAATGAGCAGTTCTTC
>TRBJ1-5|-|TRBD1|TRBV9
CASSSGGQPQHF
TGTGCCAGCAGCTCAGGGGGTCAGCCCCAGCATTTT
>TRBJ2-3|-|-|TRBV30
CAWSVQAADTQYF
TGTGCCTGGAGTGTCCAGGCGGCAGATACGCAGTATTTT
>TRBJ1-2|-|-|TRBV7-9
CASSSWGFGYTF
TGTGCCAGCAGCTCTTGGGGTTTTGGCTACACCTTC
>TRBJ1-1|-|-|TRBV19
CASSRTGNLMNTEAFF
TGTGCCAGTAGTCGGACCGGCAACCTAATGAACACTGAAGCTTTCTTT
>TRBJ2-2|-|-|TRBV5-1
CASSLVLANTGELFF
TGCGCCAGCAGCTTGGTTCTTGCGAACACCGGGGAGCTGTTTTTT
>TRBJ2-4|-|TRBD2|TRBV9
CASSVATGGIQYF
TGTGCCAGCAGCGTAGCTACGGGGGGCATTCAGTACTTC
>TRBJ1-1|once|-|TRBV11-2
CASSFGGSMNTEAFF
TGTGCCAGCAGCTTCGGCGGAAGTATGAACACTGAAGCTTTCTTT
>TRBJ1-2|-|-|TRBV9
CASHGGHYGYTF
TGTGCCAGCCACGGCGGACACTATGGCTACACCTTC
>TRBJ1-1|-|-|TRBV28
CASSFTISTEAFF
TGTGCCAGCAGTTTCACGATAAGCACTGAAGCTTTCTTT
>TRBJ2-1|-|-|TRBV5-1
CASSLGINGNEQFF
TGCGCCAGCAGCTTGGGGATAAACGGCAATGAGCAGTTCTTC
>TRBJ1-1|-|TRBD1|TRBV10-3
CAIQGASTEAFF
TGTGCCATCCAGGGGGCAAGCACTGAAGCTTTCTTT
>TRBJ1-5|-|TRBD1|TRBV30
CAWSVGSLGTGLQPQHF
TGTGCCTGGAGTGTTGGGAGTCTTGGGACAGGGCTTCAGCCCCAGCATTTT
>TRBJ1-2|-|TRBD1|TRBV4-2
CASSQEGTGGSNYGYTF
TGTGCCAGCAGCCAAGAAGGGACAGGGGGATCCAACTATGGCTACACCTTC
>TRBJ2-3|once|-|TRBV5-6
CASSFLENTDTQYF
TGTGCCAGCAGCTTTTTGGAAAACACAGATACGCAGTATTTT
>TRBJ1-2|-|TRBD1|TRBV6-1
CASSDWTGGVDGYTF
TGTGCCAGCAGTGATTGGACAGGGGGCGTGGATGGCTACACCTTC
>TRBJ2-7|-|TRBD1|TRBV5-1
CASSLGGRASYEQYF
TGCGCCAGCAGCTTAGGGGGCAGGGCGTCCTACGAGCAGTACTTC
>TRBJ2-3|-|-|TRBV5-4
CASSSSSQAGNTQYF
TGTGCCAGCAGCTCCTCCTCACAGGCCGGTAATACGCAGTATTTT